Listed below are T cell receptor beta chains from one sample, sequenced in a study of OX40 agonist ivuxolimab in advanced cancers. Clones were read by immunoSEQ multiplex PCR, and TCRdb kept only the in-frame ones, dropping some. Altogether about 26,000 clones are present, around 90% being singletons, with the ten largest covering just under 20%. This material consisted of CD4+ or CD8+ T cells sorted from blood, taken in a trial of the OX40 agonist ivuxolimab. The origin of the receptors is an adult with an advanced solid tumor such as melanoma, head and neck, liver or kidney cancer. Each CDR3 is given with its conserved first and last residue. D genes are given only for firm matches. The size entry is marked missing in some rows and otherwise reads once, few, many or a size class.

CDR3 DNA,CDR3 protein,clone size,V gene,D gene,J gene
TGTGCCAGCACCTCAAGCGGGAGGGCCTGGGAGACCCAGTACTTC,CASTSSGRAWETQYF,once,TRBV14,TRBD2,TRBJ2-5
TGTGCCAGCAGTCTCCGGGGGGGGTCCTACAATGAGCAGTTCTTC,CASSLRGGSYNEQFF,.,TRBV27,TRBD2,TRBJ2-1
TGTGCCAGCAGTGTAGGGTCCGGGGACAGGGATGAGCAGTTCTTC,CASSVGSGDRDEQFF,.,TRBV6-1,TRBD1,TRBJ2-1
TGCGCCAGCAGCATTGGTTCTGGGGCCAACGTCCTGACTTTC,CASSIGSGANVLTF,.,TRBV4-1,.,TRBJ2-6
TGTGCCACAGGTCAGGGGGCATATGGCTACACCTTC,CATGQGAYGYTF,.,TRBV11-2,TRBD1,TRBJ1-2
TGTGCCAGCAGTTTATCCACCGGGACAGGGGCTGGAAACACCATATATTTT,CASSLSTGTGAGNTIYF,.,TRBV27,TRBD1,TRBJ1-3
TGTGCCAGCAGCCCCCCCCGGGGTTACACAGATACGCAGTATTTT,CASSPPRGYTDTQYF,.,TRBV9,.,TRBJ2-3
TGTGCCAGCAGCTTAACGGGAGGGCCAGATGAGCAGTTCTTC,CASSLTGGPDEQFF,.,TRBV7-2,TRBD2,TRBJ2-1
TGTGCCAGCAGTTACTCGATAATGGGGTACGAGCAGTACTTC,CASSYSIMGYEQYF,.,TRBV6-5,.,TRBJ2-7
TGTGCCAGCAGCCAAGACAGGATATCCTCCTACGAGCAGTACTTC,CASSQDRISSYEQYF,.,TRBV14,.,TRBJ2-7
TGTGCCAGCAGTTTCGGGGTATGGGATACGCAGTATTTT,CASSFGVWDTQYF,.,TRBV27,.,TRBJ2-3
TGTGCCAGCAGCTTTACTAGCGGGAGGTCTGATACGCAGTATTTT,CASSFTSGRSDTQYF,.,TRBV5-4,TRBD2,TRBJ2-3
TGTGCCAGCAGTTTTCAGTTTCCTAACCCCCTAGATACGCAGTATTTT,CASSFQFPNPLDTQYF,.,TRBV28,.,TRBJ2-3
TGTGCCAGCACCCCGCGGGCTGAGATGCCCCAGCATTTT,CASTPRAEMPQHF,few,TRBV5-8,.,TRBJ1-5
TGCGCCAGCAGCCAAGATCGGCTCATTTGGACTAGCGGCGACAATGAGCAGTTCTTC,CASSQDRLIWTSGDNEQFF,.,TRBV4-3,TRBD2,TRBJ2-1
TGTGCCAGCAGCAGAGACGGGACTACCAACTACAATGAGCAGTTCTTC,CASSRDGTTNYNEQFF,.,TRBV7-9,TRBD2,TRBJ2-1
TGTGCCAGCACTCCCGGCGGGGACAGCCTGTTCGAGCAGTACTTC,CASTPGGDSLFEQYF,.,TRBV7-9,.,TRBJ2-7
TGTGCCAGCAGTTTGAGCAGGGACAGGGGTCCCTACGAGCAGTACTTC,CASSLSRDRGPYEQYF,.,TRBV28,TRBD1,TRBJ2-7
TGTGCCACCCGTGGGAACACCATATATTTT,CATRGNTIYF,.,TRBV28,.,TRBJ1-3
TGTGCCAGCAGCTCGGGACTAGCGGGCTCCTACGAGCAGTACTTC,CASSSGLAGSYEQYF,.,TRBV5-4,TRBD2,TRBJ2-7
TGTGCCAGCAGCTTAGTCGGACTAGCGGGAGTAGATGAGCAGTTCTTC,CASSLVGLAGVDEQFF,.,TRBV7-2,TRBD2,TRBJ2-1
TGTGCCAGTAATAGCGGGGGGGCCAATGAGCAGTTCTTC,CASNSGGANEQFF,.,TRBV19,TRBD2,TRBJ2-1
TGTGCCATCTGGAGCCAGAGCTCCTACAATGAGCAGTTCTTC,CAIWSQSSYNEQFF,.,TRBV2,.,TRBJ2-1
TGTGCCAGCTCTCTAGGGGCATATAGCAATCAGCCCCAGCATTTT,CASSLGAYSNQPQHF,once,TRBV27,.,TRBJ1-5
TGTGCCAGCAGCTTATTGCGGTCGGAGGGGCAGTACTTC,CASSLLRSEGQYF,.,TRBV11-2,.,TRBJ2-7
TGTGCCAGTACCATAGCGGGAGCCAAAAACATTCAGTACTTC,CASTIAGAKNIQYF,.,TRBV19,TRBD2,TRBJ2-4
TGTGCCAGCAGCTCCCCCCGGGGGGGGAACACCGGGGAGCTGTTTTTT,CASSSPRGGNTGELFF,.,TRBV9,TRBD2,TRBJ2-2
TGTGCCAGCAGCTCCATGAACACTGAAGCTTTCTTT,CASSSMNTEAFF,.,TRBV4-2,.,TRBJ1-1
TGTGCCAGCAGCGTAGAGTCTAGCGGGGTGCTCTACAATGAGCAGTTCTTC,CASSVESSGVLYNEQFF,.,TRBV9,TRBD2,TRBJ2-1
TGTGCCACCAGCAGGCCCACGGGACAGAAGAACACTGAAGCTTTCTTT,CATSRPTGQKNTEAFF,.,TRBV15,TRBD1,TRBJ1-1
TGTGCCAGCAGCCTTGGTTCCTACAATGAGCAGTTCTTC,CASSLGSYNEQFF,.,TRBV5-6,.,TRBJ2-1
TGTGCCAGCGTCCCAGGACAGGGTCTGGATGGCTACACCTTC,CASVPGQGLDGYTF,.,TRBV5-3,TRBD1,TRBJ1-2
TGTGCCAGCAGCTTTTACAGGGCCTACGAGCAGTACTTC,CASSFYRAYEQYF,.,TRBV7-2,.,TRBJ2-7
TGTGCCAGCAGTTCCCACAGGGTTACCTACGAGCAGTACTTC,CASSSHRVTYEQYF,.,TRBV27,.,TRBJ2-7
TGTGCCAGCAGCTTGGCTGGCAGTGATACGCAGTATTTT,CASSLAGSDTQYF,.,TRBV5-4,.,TRBJ2-3
TGTGCCAGCAGCCAGGATGAGGACAGCCTCTCTGGGGCCAACGTCCTGACTTTC,CASSQDEDSLSGANVLTF,.,TRBV4-2,.,TRBJ2-6
TGTGCCAGTAGTATAGGTTACAGGGGTACAGCGGAGCTGTTTTTT,CASSIGYRGTAELFF,.,TRBV19,TRBD1,TRBJ2-2
TGTGCCAGCAGCTTAGGACAGGTGATTGAAGCTTTCTTT,CASSLGQVIEAFF,.,TRBV7-2,.,TRBJ1-1
TGTGCCAGCAGCCAAGATCGGGACGCCGGGGAGCTGTTTTTT,CASSQDRDAGELFF,.,TRBV4-2,.,TRBJ2-2
TGTGCCAGCGCCTGGGGGTCCGCCGGGGAGCTGTTTTTT,CASAWGSAGELFF,.,TRBV7-9,.,TRBJ2-2
TGTGCCAGCAGCGTTAACACTTACGAGCAGTACTTC,CASSVNTYEQYF,.,TRBV7-2,.,TRBJ2-7
TGTGCCAGCAGAGCGGGACAGGGGGTCAGGCAGCCCCAGCATTTT,CASRAGQGVRQPQHF,.,TRBV2,TRBD1,TRBJ1-5
TGTGCCAGCAATCAGAGGGGAATTGACAGCGAGCAGTACTTC,CASNQRGIDSEQYF,.,TRBV9,.,TRBJ2-7
TGTGCCAGCAGCCCGTATCCGGACAATGAGCAGTTCTTC,CASSPYPDNEQFF,.,TRBV9,.,TRBJ2-1
TGTGCCAGTAGTCTGGGACCCTATAGCAATCAGCCCCAGCATTTT,CASSLGPYSNQPQHF,once,TRBV19,.,TRBJ1-5
TGTGCCAGCAGGTCCCCCTCGATTCTTTCTGGAAACACCATATATTTT,CASRSPSILSGNTIYF,.,TRBV28,.,TRBJ1-3
TGTGCCAGTAGTATCCATGTTAGGGAAGGGTGGACTGAAGCTTTCTTT,CASSIHVREGWTEAFF,.,TRBV19,.,TRBJ1-1
TGTGCCAGCAGCTCCCCGGACTCATACAATGAGCAGTTCTTC,CASSSPDSYNEQFF,.,TRBV7-3,.,TRBJ2-1
TGTGCCAGCAGCTTAGAATGGCAGGGAAGCAATCAGCCCCAGCATTTT,CASSLEWQGSNQPQHF,.,TRBV5-5,.,TRBJ1-5
TGCGCCAGCAGTTTCTTTAACAGGGGGGTCACCTACGAGCAGTACTTC,CASSFFNRGVTYEQYF,.,TRBV5-1,TRBD1,TRBJ2-7